This is a list of T cell receptor beta chains from one sample in a study of cytomegalovirus exposure and HLA in healthy donors. Profiling relied on immunoSEQ multiplex PCR, and the TCRdb table lists in-frame clones only, not all of them. This repertoire shows 50,000 to 65,000 clones, about 72% found once; its top ten account for 20% to 30%. Sequencing was done on a sample of PBMCs. These TCRs come from a man aged 45-65 years in good health and CMV-seropositive. Both conserved end residues are part of each CDR3. Fields, in order: J gene, clone size, D gene, V gene, CDR3 DNA, CDR3 protein. A D gene is named only where the DNA matches it firmly. Where a row states a size, it is once, few, many or the class of an expanded clone; other rows omit it.

>TRBJ2-3|few|TRBD2|TRBV27
TGTGCCAGCAGGACTAGCGGCACAGATACGCAGTATTTT
CASRTSGTDTQYF
>TRBJ1-1|-|-|TRBV5-1
TGCGCCAGCAGCTTAATCGGGGGGAACACTGAAGCTTTCTTT
CASSLIGGNTEAFF
>TRBJ2-7|-|TRBD1|TRBV14
TGTGCCAGCAGCAGGACAGGGCCCTACGAGCAGTACTTC
CASSRTGPYEQYF
>TRBJ2-3|-|TRBD2|TRBV5-6
TGTGCCAGCAGCTTGGTACTAGCGGGGGGGTCAGATACGCAGTATTTT
CASSLVLAGGSDTQYF
>TRBJ1-1|-|-|TRBV7-2
TGTGCCAGCAGCTTAGAGATAGGGGCTCGAGCTTTCTTT
CASSLEIGARAFF
>TRBJ2-7|-|-|TRBV5-1
TGCGCCAGCAGCTCAGGACTGAACACCTACGAGCAGTACTTC
CASSSGLNTYEQYF
>TRBJ2-7|once|-|TRBV29-1
TGCAGCGTTGAGGCCGAGGAGGGGGCAGTGGGCGAGCAGTACTTC
CSVEAEEGAVGEQYF
>TRBJ2-7|-|TRBD2|TRBV2
TGTGCCAGCAGTGAAATGGCTAGCGGGACAAAAAAGCAGTACTTC
CASSEMASGTKKQYF
>TRBJ2-1|-|-|TRBV5-1
TGCGCCAGCAGCTTGGCCGCAGGGAATGAGCAGTTCTTC
CASSLAAGNEQFF
>TRBJ1-2|-|-|TRBV4-1
TGCGCCAGCAGCCAAGAGGCATTGGTAAACTATGGCTACACCTTC
CASSQEALVNYGYTF
>TRBJ1-2|-|TRBD1|TRBV10-1
TGCGCCAGCAGTGACGAGCACCGGGACAGGGATGATAACTATGGCTACACCTTC
CASSDEHRDRDDNYGYTF
>TRBJ1-1|few|-|TRBV5-4
TGTGCCAGCAGCTTGTTAACGGGGGGCGCAAACACTGAAGCTTTCTTT
CASSLLTGGANTEAFF
>TRBJ1-5|-|-|TRBV6-7
TGTGCCAGCAGTTACCCGAGGCCAGGACATAGCAATCAGCCCCAGCATTTT
CASSYPRPGHSNQPQHF
>TRBJ2-1|-|-|TRBV6-1
TGTGCCAGCAGTGAACGGTTTAGACAGTGGATCTACAATGAGCAGTTCTTC
CASSERFRQWIYNEQFF
>TRBJ1-4|-|-|TRBV21-1
TGTGCCAGCAGCACCAGGGACAGGGACAGCGAAAAACTGTTTTTT
CASSTRDRDSEKLFF
>TRBJ2-3|once|-|TRBV29-1
TGCAGCGTTGGAGCGTATAGCCGCACAGATACGCAGTATTTT
CSVGAYSRTDTQYF
>TRBJ2-7|-|-|TRBV9
TGTGCCAGCAGCGTAGGTGGAGGGGCCAACTACGAGCAGTACTTC
CASSVGGGANYEQYF
>TRBJ1-3|-|-|TRBV6-5
TGTGCCAGCAGTTTGGGGACACCCGGCTCTGGAAACACCATATATTTT
CASSLGTPGSGNTIYF
>TRBJ1-2|-|TRBD1|TRBV7-6
TGTGCCAGCAGCTTACAAACAGGGGGTCACGGTGGCTACACCTTC
CASSLQTGGHGGYTF
>TRBJ2-7|-|-|TRBV6-5
TGTGCCAGCAGACCCACACCCTACGAGCAGTACTTC
CASRPTPYEQYF
>TRBJ1-5|-|-|TRBV19
TGTGCCAGTAGTGCCCGATCCAGGGGACCCAATCAGCCCCAGCATTTT
CASSARSRGPNQPQHF
>TRBJ1-5|few|-|TRBV6-5
TGTGCCAGCAGCGAACGACTAGGCGGCAATCAGCCCCAGCATTTT
CASSERLGGNQPQHF
>TRBJ2-6|-|-|TRBV30
TGTGCCTGGAGTTCTGTTCGGGACACTGGGGGCTCTGGGGCCAACGTCCTGACTTTC
CAWSSVRDTGGSGANVLTF
>TRBJ2-7|few|-|TRBV10-3
TGTGCCATCAGTAAGTCTACGGGAACCTACGAGCAGTACTTC
CAISKSTGTYEQYF
>TRBJ2-7|-|TRBD2|TRBV11-1
TGTGCCAGCAGCTTAATAGCGGGAAGCGAGCAGTACTTC
CASSLIAGSEQYF
>TRBJ1-4|few|-|TRBV7-6
TGTGCCAGCAGCCAGGCGGGGCCGAATGAAAAACTGTTTTTT
CASSQAGPNEKLFF
>TRBJ2-1|few|TRBD2|TRBV7-6
TGTGCCAGCAGCATCATAGCGGGAGCTGAGCAGTTCTTC
CASSIIAGAEQFF
>TRBJ1-2|few|-|TRBV5-4
TGTGCCAGCAGCTCCTGGGGGGCTAACTATGGCTACACCTTC
CASSSWGANYGYTF
>TRBJ2-1|-|-|TRBV6-1
TGTGCCAGCAGTGAACGGGAACTCAGCTCCTACAATGAGCAGTTCTTC
CASSERELSSYNEQFF
>TRBJ2-7|-|TRBD2|TRBV4-2
TGTGCCAGCAGCCAAGGCCTAGCGGGGGGTACCTACGAGCAGTACTTC
CASSQGLAGGTYEQYF
>TRBJ1-5|-|-|TRBV30
TGTGCCTGGAGTAGACTGGTCAATCAGCCCCAGCATTTT
CAWSRLVNQPQHF
>TRBJ2-1|few|TRBD2|TRBV28
TGTGCCAGCAGTTTCCCACCAGGGAGGGCCTACAATGAGCAGTTCTTC
CASSFPPGRAYNEQFF
>TRBJ2-7|-|-|TRBV7-9
TGTGCCAGCAGCACCAGGGACAAATTCTACGAGCAGTACTTC
CASSTRDKFYEQYF
>TRBJ2-2|few|-|TRBV30
TGTGCCTGGAGAAGCCGACAGGGAGGCGGGGAGCTGTTTTTT
CAWRSRQGGGELFF
>TRBJ1-5|-|-|TRBV2
TGTGCCAGCAGTGAGGGCCCTTTGCGCAATCAGCCCCAGCATTTT
CASSEGPLRNQPQHF
>TRBJ1-5|-|TRBD1|TRBV18
TGTGCCAGCTCACCGGGACAGGGTTTGGGCAATCAGCCCCAGCATTTT
CASSPGQGLGNQPQHF
>TRBJ1-2|-|-|TRBV29-1
TGCAGCGTTGTGGGGCAGAACTATGGCTACACCTTC
CSVVGQNYGYTF
>TRBJ2-1|-|-|TRBV27
TGTGCCAGCAGTTTAGGCGGGATTCCCTACAATGAGCAGTTCTTC
CASSLGGIPYNEQFF
>TRBJ2-7|few|-|TRBV5-1
TGCGCCTCCGCCCCTTGGGGCAGAGGCAACGAGCAGTACTTC
CASAPWGRGNEQYF
>TRBJ2-1|few|-|TRBV5-1
TGCGCCAGCAGCTTGGATCTGACATCCTCACCAAATGAGCAGTTCTTC
CASSLDLTSSPNEQFF
>TRBJ1-5|-|-|TRBV27
TGTGCCAGCAGTTTATCTCTGGACACGGGTTATAATCAGCCCCAGCATTTT
CASSLSLDTGYNQPQHF
>TRBJ2-1|-|-|TRBV4-2
TGTGCCAGCAGCCAAGAACAAAGGGGTCGGGGGTACAATGAGCAGTTCTTC
CASSQEQRGRGYNEQFF
>TRBJ1-5|-|-|TRBV7-2
TGTGCCAGCAGCTTAATAGATAATCAGCCCCAGCATTTT
CASSLIDNQPQHF
>TRBJ1-2|-|-|TRBV7-2
TGTGCCAGCAGCCTCCCGGGGGGCATCAACTATGGCTACACCTTC
CASSLPGGINYGYTF
>TRBJ1-1|-|-|TRBV5-8
TGTGCCAGCAGCTTATCCGGGGGAAGGTTGCAAGCTTTCTTT
CASSLSGGRLQAFF
>TRBJ1-1|-|-|TRBV9
TGTGCCAGCAGCGTAGGAGGGGGTGCGCTCGAGAACACTGAAGCTTTCTTT
CASSVGGGALENTEAFF
>TRBJ2-7|-|TRBD2|TRBV4-1
TGCGCCAGCAGCCAAGATTACGGGAGTGGGAGGGTTTACGAGCAGTACTTC
CASSQDYGSGRVYEQYF
>TRBJ2-2|-|-|TRBV9
TGTGCCAGCAGGCAGGCGAACACCGGGGAGCTGTTTTTT
CASRQANTGELFF